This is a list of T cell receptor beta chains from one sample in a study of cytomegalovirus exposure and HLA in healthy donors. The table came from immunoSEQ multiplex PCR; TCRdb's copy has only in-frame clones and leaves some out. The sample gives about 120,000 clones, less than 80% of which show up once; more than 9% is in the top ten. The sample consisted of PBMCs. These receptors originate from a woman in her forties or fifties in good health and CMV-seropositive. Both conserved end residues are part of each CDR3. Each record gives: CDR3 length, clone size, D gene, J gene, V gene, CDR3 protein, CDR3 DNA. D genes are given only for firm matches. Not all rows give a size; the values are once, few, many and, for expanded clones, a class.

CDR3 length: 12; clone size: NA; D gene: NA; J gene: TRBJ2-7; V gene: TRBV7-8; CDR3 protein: CASNDISYEQYF; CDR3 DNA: TGTGCCAGCAACGACATCTCCTACGAGCAGTACTTC
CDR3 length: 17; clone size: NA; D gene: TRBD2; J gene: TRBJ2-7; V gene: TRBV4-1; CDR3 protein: CASSQESGLAGSYEQYF; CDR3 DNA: TGCGCCAGCAGCCAAGAATCGGGACTAGCGGGCTCCTACGAGCAGTACTTC
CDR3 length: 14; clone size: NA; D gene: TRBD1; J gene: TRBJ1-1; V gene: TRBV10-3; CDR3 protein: CASKLGQGATEAFF; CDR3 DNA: TGTGCCAGCAAATTGGGACAGGGGGCAACTGAAGCTTTCTTT
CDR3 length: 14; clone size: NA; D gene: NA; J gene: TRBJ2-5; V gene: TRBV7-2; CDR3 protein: CASNLGTRPETQYF; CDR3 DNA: TGTGCCAGCAACCTCGGGACTCGACCAGAGACCCAGTACTTC
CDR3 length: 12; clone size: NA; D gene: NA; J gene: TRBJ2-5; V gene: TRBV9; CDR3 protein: CASSVAQETQYF; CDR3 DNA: TGTGCCAGCAGCGTGGCCCAAGAGACCCAGTACTTC
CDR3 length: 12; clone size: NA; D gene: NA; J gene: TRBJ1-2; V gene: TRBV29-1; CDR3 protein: CSSAEGLYGYTF; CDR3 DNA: TGCAGCTCTGCGGAGGGGCTTTATGGCTACACCTTC
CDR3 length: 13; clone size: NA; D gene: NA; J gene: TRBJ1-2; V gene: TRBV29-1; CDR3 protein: CSVEVVSLSGYTF; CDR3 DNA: TGCAGCGTTGAAGTTGTCTCCCTGAGCGGCTACACCTTC
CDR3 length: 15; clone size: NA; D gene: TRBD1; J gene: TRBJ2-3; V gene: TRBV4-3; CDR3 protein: CASSRQQGFSDTQYF; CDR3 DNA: TGCGCCAGCAGCCGACAACAGGGGTTTTCGGATACGCAGTATTTT
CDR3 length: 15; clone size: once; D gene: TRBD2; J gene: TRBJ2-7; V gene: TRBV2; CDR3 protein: CASSERSGSSYEQYF; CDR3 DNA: TGTGCCAGCAGTGAACGGAGCGGGAGCTCCTACGAGCAGTACTTC
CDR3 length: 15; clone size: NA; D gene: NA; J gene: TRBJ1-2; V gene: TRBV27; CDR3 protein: CASSSQGPNFYGYTF; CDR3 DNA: TGTGCCAGCAGTTCCCAGGGCCCCAACTTTTATGGCTACACCTTC
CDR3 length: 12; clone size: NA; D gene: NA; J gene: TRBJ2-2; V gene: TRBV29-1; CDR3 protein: CSVKLNTGELFF; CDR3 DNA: TGCAGCGTGAAACTTAACACCGGGGAGCTGTTTTTT
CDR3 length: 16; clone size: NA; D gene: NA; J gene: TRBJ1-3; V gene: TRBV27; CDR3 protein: CASSPVGVNSGNTIYF; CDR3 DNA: TGTGCCAGCAGTCCGGTCGGGGTAAACTCTGGAAACACCATATATTTT